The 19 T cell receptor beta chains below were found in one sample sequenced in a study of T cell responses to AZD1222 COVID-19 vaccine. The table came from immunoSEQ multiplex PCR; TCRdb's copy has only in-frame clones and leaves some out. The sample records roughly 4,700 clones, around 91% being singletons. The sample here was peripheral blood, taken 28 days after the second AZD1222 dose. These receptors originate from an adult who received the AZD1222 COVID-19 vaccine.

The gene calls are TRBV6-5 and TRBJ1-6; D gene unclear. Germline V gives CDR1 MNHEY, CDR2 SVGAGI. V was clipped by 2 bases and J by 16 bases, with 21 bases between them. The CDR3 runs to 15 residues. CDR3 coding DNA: TGTGCCAGCAGTTACGAAGCCATTCCCTCAGGTCCTCTCCACTTT. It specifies CASSYEAIPSGPLHF.

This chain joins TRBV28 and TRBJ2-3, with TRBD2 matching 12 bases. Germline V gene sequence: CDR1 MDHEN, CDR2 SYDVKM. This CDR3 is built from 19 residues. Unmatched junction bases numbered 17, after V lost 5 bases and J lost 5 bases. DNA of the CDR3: TGTGCCAGCAGTCCTATGCGGTCTAGCGGGGGGGCCTATCAAGATACGCAGTATTTT. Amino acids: CASSPMRSSGGAYQDTQYF.

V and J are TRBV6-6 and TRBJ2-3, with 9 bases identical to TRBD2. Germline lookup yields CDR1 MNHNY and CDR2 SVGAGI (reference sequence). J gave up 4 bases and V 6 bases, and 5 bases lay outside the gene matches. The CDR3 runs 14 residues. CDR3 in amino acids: CASRPAGGSDTQYF. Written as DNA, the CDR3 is TGTGCCAGCAGGCCGGCGGGAGGGTCAGATACGCAGTATTTT.

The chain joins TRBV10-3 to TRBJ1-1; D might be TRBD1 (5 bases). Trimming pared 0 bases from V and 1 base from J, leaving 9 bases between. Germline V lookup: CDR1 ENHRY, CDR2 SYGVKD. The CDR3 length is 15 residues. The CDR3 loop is CAISESDRTNTEAFF. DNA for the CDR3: TGTGCCATCAGTGAGTCTGACAGAACGAACACTGAAGCTTTCTTT.

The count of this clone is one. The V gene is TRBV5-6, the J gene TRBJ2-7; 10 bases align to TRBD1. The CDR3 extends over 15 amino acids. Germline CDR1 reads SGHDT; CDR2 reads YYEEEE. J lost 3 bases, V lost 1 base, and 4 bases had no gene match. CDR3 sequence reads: CASSLLGQGNYEQYF. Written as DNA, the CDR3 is TGTGCCAGCAGCTTGCTGGGACAGGGGAACTACGAGCAGTACTTC.

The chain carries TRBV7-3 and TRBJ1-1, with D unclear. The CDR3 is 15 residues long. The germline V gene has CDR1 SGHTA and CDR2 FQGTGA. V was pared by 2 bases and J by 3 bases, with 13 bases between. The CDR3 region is CASSLGSDGDTEAFF. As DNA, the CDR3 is TGTGCCAGCAGCTTAGGGTCGGATGGGGACACTGAAGCTTTCTTT.

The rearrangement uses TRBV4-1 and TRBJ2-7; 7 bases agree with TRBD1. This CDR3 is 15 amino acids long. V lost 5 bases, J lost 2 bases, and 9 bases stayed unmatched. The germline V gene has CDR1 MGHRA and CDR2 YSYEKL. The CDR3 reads CASSLRTGATYEQYF. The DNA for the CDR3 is TGCGCCAGCAGCTTAAGGACAGGCGCTACCTACGAGCAGTACTTC.

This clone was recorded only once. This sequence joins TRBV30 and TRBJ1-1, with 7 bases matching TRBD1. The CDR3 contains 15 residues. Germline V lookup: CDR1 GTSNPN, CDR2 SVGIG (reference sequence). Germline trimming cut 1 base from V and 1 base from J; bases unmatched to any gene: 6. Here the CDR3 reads CAWSAKQGRNTEAFF. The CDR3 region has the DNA TGTGCCTGGAGTGCCAAACAGGGGCGGAACACTGAAGCTTTCTTT.

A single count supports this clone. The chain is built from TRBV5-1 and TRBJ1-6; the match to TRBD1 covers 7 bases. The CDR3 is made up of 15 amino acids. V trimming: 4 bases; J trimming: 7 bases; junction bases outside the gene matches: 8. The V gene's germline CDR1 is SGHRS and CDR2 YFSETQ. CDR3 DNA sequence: TGCGCCAGCAGCCCTTACCCGGGACAGAATTCACCCCTCCACTTT. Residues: CASSPYPGQNSPLHF.

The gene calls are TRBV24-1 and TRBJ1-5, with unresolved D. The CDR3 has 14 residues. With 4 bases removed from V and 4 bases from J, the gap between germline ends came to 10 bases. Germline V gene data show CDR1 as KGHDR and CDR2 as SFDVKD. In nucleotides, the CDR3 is TGTGCCACCAGTGACCTGAACAGTAATCAGCCCCAGCATTTT. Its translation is CATSDLNSNQPQHF.

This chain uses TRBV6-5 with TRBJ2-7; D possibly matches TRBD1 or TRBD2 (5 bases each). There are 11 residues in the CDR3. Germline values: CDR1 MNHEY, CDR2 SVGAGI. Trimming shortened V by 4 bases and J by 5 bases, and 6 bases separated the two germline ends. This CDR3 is CASSWGNEQYF. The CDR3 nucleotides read TGTGCCAGCAGTTGGGGGAACGAGCAGTACTTC.

In DNA form, the CDR3 reads TGTGCCAGCAGCCCTTTAACAGGTACGGCATCGAACACTGAAGCTTTCTTT. Its protein is CASSPLTGTASNTEAFF. V usage is TRBV21-1 and J usage is TRBJ1-1; the D call in the table, TRBD1, was not verified against the DNA. TRBV21-1 is deemed a pseudogene. The CDR3 length is 17 residues.

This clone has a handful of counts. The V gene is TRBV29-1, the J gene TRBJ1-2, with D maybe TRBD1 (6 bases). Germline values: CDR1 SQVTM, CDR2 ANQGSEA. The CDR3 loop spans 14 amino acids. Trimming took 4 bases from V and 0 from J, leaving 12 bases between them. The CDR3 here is CSVVIGGANYGYTF. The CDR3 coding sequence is TGCAGCGTTGTGATTGGGGGCGCTAACTATGGCTACACCTTC.

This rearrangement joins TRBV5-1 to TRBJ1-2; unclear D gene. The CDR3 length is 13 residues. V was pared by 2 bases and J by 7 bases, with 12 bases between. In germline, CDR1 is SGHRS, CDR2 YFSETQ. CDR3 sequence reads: CASSLNTFGGYTF. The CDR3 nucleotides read TGCGCCAGCAGCTTAAACACGTTCGGTGGCTACACCTTC. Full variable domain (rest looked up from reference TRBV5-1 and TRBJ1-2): KAGVTQTPRYLIKTRGQQVTLSCSPISGHRSVSWYQQTPGQGLQFLFEYFSETQRNKGNFPGRFSGRQFSNSRSEMNVSTLELGDSALYLCASSLNTFGGYTFGSGTRLTVV.

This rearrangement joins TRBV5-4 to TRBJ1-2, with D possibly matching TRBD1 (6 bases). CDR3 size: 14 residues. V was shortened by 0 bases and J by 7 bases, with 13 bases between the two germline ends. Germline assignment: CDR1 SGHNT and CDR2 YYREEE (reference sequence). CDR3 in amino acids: CASSLGGPAVGYTF. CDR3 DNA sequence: TGTGCCAGCAGCTTGGGGGGGCCGGCGGTTGGCTACACCTTC.

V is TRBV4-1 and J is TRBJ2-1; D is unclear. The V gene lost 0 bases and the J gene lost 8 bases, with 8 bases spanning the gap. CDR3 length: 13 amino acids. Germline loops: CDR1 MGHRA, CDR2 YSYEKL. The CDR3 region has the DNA TGCGCCAGCAGCCAAGATATCCGCCATGAGCAGTTCTTC. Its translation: CASSQDIRHEQFF.

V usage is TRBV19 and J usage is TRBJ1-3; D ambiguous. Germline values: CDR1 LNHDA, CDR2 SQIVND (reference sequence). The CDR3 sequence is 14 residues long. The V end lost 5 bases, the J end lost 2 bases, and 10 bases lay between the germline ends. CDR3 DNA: TGTGCCAGTAGTCCCGAGTGGGCTGGAAACACCATATATTTT. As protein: CASSPEWAGNTIYF.

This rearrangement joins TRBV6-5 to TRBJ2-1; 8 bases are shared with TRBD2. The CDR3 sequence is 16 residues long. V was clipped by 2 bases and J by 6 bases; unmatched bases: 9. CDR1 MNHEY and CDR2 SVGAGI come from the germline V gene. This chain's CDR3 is CASSYTGTRTSNEQFF. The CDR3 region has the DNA TGTGCCAGCAGTTACACCGGGACTAGAACGAGCAATGAGCAGTTCTTC.

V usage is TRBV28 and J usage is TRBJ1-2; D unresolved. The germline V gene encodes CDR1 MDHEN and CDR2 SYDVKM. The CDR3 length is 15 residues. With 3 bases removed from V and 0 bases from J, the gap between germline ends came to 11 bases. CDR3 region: CASSFGVGTNYGYTF. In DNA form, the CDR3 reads TGTGCCAGCAGTTTTGGGGTAGGAACTAACTATGGCTACACCTTC.